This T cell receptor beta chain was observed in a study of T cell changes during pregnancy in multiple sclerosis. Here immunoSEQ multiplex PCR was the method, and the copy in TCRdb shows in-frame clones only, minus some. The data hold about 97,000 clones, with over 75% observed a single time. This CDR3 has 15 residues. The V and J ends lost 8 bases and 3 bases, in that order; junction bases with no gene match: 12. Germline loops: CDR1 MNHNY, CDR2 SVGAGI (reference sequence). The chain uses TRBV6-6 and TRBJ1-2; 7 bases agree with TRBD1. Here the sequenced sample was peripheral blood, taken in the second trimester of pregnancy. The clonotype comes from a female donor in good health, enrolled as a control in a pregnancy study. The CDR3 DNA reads TGTGCCAGCGAGTCATCCTACAGGGGCGACTATGGCTACACCTTC. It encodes CASESSYRGDYGYTF.